This is a list of T cell receptor beta chains from one sample in a study of beta chain features in type 1 diabetes. Clones were sequenced by immunoSEQ multiplex PCR, and TCRdb holds only the in-frame ones, with some missing. The sample lists under 450,000 clones, roughly 16% occurring once. The specimen sequenced was naive CD4+ T cells from blood. These receptors were obtained from a woman younger than 35 in good health. Both conserved end residues are part of each CDR3. Each record gives: clone size, J gene, D gene, V gene, CDR3 DNA, CDR3 protein. D genes are given only for firm matches. The size of a clone is reported for some rows only, either as once, few or many, or as a class for expanded clones.

clone size: NA; J gene: TRBJ2-1; D gene: NA; V gene: TRBV5-4; CDR3 DNA: TGTGCCAGCAGCGCCTCACATACCCGTGAGCAGTTCTTC; CDR3 protein: CASSASHTREQFF
clone size: few; J gene: TRBJ2-3; D gene: NA; V gene: TRBV9; CDR3 DNA: TGTGCCAGCAGCCCCCATAGCACAGATACGCAGTATTTT; CDR3 protein: CASSPHSTDTQYF
clone size: NA; J gene: TRBJ2-5; D gene: NA; V gene: TRBV5-1; CDR3 DNA: TGCGCCAGCAGCGATCCTGCGAGGGAGACCCAGTACTTC; CDR3 protein: CASSDPARETQYF
clone size: few; J gene: TRBJ2-1; D gene: TRBD2; V gene: TRBV5-1; CDR3 DNA: TGCGCCAGCAGCTTGACTGGCGGGGGGGGCAATGAGCAGTTCTTC; CDR3 protein: CASSLTGGGGNEQFF
clone size: NA; J gene: TRBJ2-7; D gene: TRBD2; V gene: TRBV5-4; CDR3 DNA: TGTGCCAGCAGCTACCGCAGCGGGAGAACTTCCTACGAGCAGTACTTC; CDR3 protein: CASSYRSGRTSYEQYF
clone size: NA; J gene: TRBJ2-1; D gene: NA; V gene: TRBV5-1; CDR3 DNA: TGCGCCAGCAGCCCAGGACCTTTTCGGGGGTTCTTC; CDR3 protein: CASSPGPFRGFF
clone size: NA; J gene: TRBJ2-7; D gene: NA; V gene: TRBV30; CDR3 DNA: TGTGCCTGGATACAGGGCTTGAGCTCCTACGAGCAGTACTTC; CDR3 protein: CAWIQGLSSYEQYF
clone size: NA; J gene: TRBJ2-3; D gene: TRBD2; V gene: TRBV5-1; CDR3 DNA: TGCGCCAGCAGCATGACTAGCGGGGCACAAGATACGCAGTATTTT; CDR3 protein: CASSMTSGAQDTQYF
clone size: NA; J gene: TRBJ2-6; D gene: TRBD2; V gene: TRBV5-8; CDR3 DNA: TGTGCCACTTCTGGGAGGGCCTCTGGGGCCAACGTCCTGACTTTC; CDR3 protein: CATSGRASGANVLTF
clone size: few; J gene: TRBJ2-1; D gene: TRBD2; V gene: TRBV7-2; CDR3 DNA: TGTGCCAGCAGCTTGGACTCTAGCGGGACCTACAATGAGCAGTTCTTC; CDR3 protein: CASSLDSSGTYNEQFF
clone size: NA; J gene: TRBJ2-1; D gene: TRBD1; V gene: TRBV4-1; CDR3 DNA: TGCGCCAGCAGCCCTGGACAGGGGGCTACCTACAATGAGCAGTTCTTC; CDR3 protein: CASSPGQGATYNEQFF
clone size: few; J gene: TRBJ2-1; D gene: TRBD2; V gene: TRBV7-2; CDR3 DNA: TGTGCCAGCAGCTTAGTGGCGACTAGCGGGGGCTACAATGAGCAGTTCTTC; CDR3 protein: CASSLVATSGGYNEQFF
clone size: NA; J gene: TRBJ2-1; D gene: TRBD2; V gene: TRBV29-1; CDR3 DNA: TGCAGTGTGAGGGCTAGCGGGAGCAATGAGCAGTTCTTC; CDR3 protein: CSVRASGSNEQFF
clone size: few; J gene: TRBJ1-2; D gene: TRBD1; V gene: TRBV14; CDR3 DNA: TGTGCCAGCAGCCAGACTATCGGACAGGGGAATAACTATGGCTACACCTTC; CDR3 protein: CASSQTIGQGNNYGYTF
clone size: NA; J gene: TRBJ2-1; D gene: TRBD2; V gene: TRBV9; CDR3 DNA: TGTGCCAGCAGCGTAGGGTCTAGCGGGAGGGATGAGCAGTTCTTC; CDR3 protein: CASSVGSSGRDEQFF
clone size: NA; J gene: TRBJ2-1; D gene: TRBD1; V gene: TRBV7-3; CDR3 DNA: TGTGCCAGCAGCGTACAGGGGGCAGACAATGAGCAGTTCTTC; CDR3 protein: CASSVQGADNEQFF
clone size: NA; J gene: TRBJ2-5; D gene: NA; V gene: TRBV7-9; CDR3 DNA: TGTGCCAGCAGCTTTAGCATGGCCTTCCAAGAGACCCAGTACTTC; CDR3 protein: CASSFSMAFQETQYF
clone size: few; J gene: TRBJ1-2; D gene: NA; V gene: TRBV10-3; CDR3 DNA: TGTGCCATCAACCCGACAGGCGCTAACTATGGCTACACCTTC; CDR3 protein: CAINPTGANYGYTF
clone size: few; J gene: TRBJ2-7; D gene: NA; V gene: TRBV30; CDR3 DNA: TGTGCCCGCTCCGGAGGCGGCTACGAGCAGTACTTC; CDR3 protein: CARSGGGYEQYF
clone size: NA; J gene: TRBJ1-4; D gene: NA; V gene: TRBV6-5; CDR3 DNA: TGTGCCAGCAGTCTATCCAGGGCTGGTGATGAAAAACTGTTTTTT; CDR3 protein: CASSLSRAGDEKLFF
clone size: NA; J gene: TRBJ2-1; D gene: TRBD1; V gene: TRBV2; CDR3 DNA: TGTGCCAGCAGATGGACAGGGACAAATGAGCAGTTCTTC; CDR3 protein: CASRWTGTNEQFF
clone size: NA; J gene: TRBJ2-1; D gene: TRBD2; V gene: TRBV27; CDR3 DNA: TGTGCCAGCAGTTTGCGGGGGACCTACAATGAGCAGTTCTTC; CDR3 protein: CASSLRGTYNEQFF
clone size: few; J gene: TRBJ2-1; D gene: NA; V gene: TRBV28; CDR3 DNA: TGTGCCAGCAGTTTATCCATAGACTTGTTCTTC; CDR3 protein: CASSLSIDLFF
clone size: NA; J gene: TRBJ2-1; D gene: NA; V gene: TRBV20-1; CDR3 DNA: TGCAGTGCTATCCTAAATGAGCAGTTCTTC; CDR3 protein: CSAILNEQFF
clone size: few; J gene: TRBJ2-5; D gene: NA; V gene: TRBV7-7; CDR3 DNA: TGTGCTAGCAGCTCAGGATTAGGTGGGGAGACCCAGTACTTC; CDR3 protein: CASSSGLGGETQYF
clone size: NA; J gene: TRBJ2-1; D gene: TRBD2; V gene: TRBV5-1; CDR3 DNA: TGCGCCAGCAGCTTGGCCCCAAGCGGGAGGGCCGGAGACAATGAGCAGTTCTTC; CDR3 protein: CASSLAPSGRAGDNEQFF
clone size: NA; J gene: TRBJ2-3; D gene: NA; V gene: TRBV7-2; CDR3 DNA: TGTGCCAGCAGCTTAGGGCAGGGAAGGACAGATACGCAGTATTTT; CDR3 protein: CASSLGQGRTDTQYF
clone size: few; J gene: TRBJ1-1; D gene: NA; V gene: TRBV28; CDR3 DNA: TGTGCCAGCAGTTCTTTCCGGGGTATTGGCACTGAAGCTTTCTTT; CDR3 protein: CASSSFRGIGTEAFF
clone size: NA; J gene: TRBJ2-6; D gene: TRBD1; V gene: TRBV5-4; CDR3 DNA: TGTGCCAGCAGCTGGGGACAGGGTAACTCCGGGGCCAACGTCCTGACTTTC; CDR3 protein: CASSWGQGNSGANVLTF